This entry features one T cell receptor beta chain sequence. This entry belongs to a study of blood T cell repertoires in COVID-19. Assay used: immunoSEQ multiplex PCR; TCRdb lists only in-frame clones, some missing. The data hold over 90,000 clones, with more than 75% observed a single time. The sample comprised peripheral blood. The TCR was taken from a human donor in a cohort sampled during active COVID-19.

CDR3 nucleotides: TGTGCCAGCAGCTTAGGACGGGTCACAGATACGCAGTATTTT. Its translation: CASSLGRVTDTQYF. V gene TRBV11-2 combines with J gene TRBJ2-3; D gene unclear. The CDR3 spans 14 residues. Looked up from germline, CDR1 is SGHAT and CDR2 is FQNNGV. The V and J ends lost 1 base and 2 bases respectively, with 7 bases between them.